Below are 9 T cell receptor beta chains sequenced from a single sample in a study of T cells after yellow fever vaccination. TCRdb re-analysed the 5' RACE reads in MiXCR, keeping a single row per CDR3 protein. The sample includes 150,000 to 200,000 distinct CDR3 sequences, approximately 6% of them seen just once. This sample comprised CD4+ T cells sorted from PBMCs, obtained on the day of the first yellow fever vaccination. The receptors shown here come from a man between 18 and 29 years old who received the YFV17D yellow fever vaccine.

This rearrangement joins TRBV20-1 to TRBJ2-5, with D possibly matching TRBD2 (5 bases). CDR3 length equals 12 residues. The V gene lost 3 bases and the J gene lost 5 bases, with 10 bases spanning the gap. The germline V gene encodes CDR1 DFQATT and CDR2 SNEGSKA (reference sequence). CDR3 nucleotides: TGCAGTGCTAGTCGGGATCTGGAGACCCAGTACTTC. It codes for CSASRDLETQYF.

This clonotype has just one count. The chain combines TRBV3-1 with TRBJ2-1; possibly TRBD2 for D (5 bases). Trimming removed 11 bases at V and 4 bases at J, with 18 bases between. Germline assignment: CDR1 LGHDT and CDR2 YNNKEL (reference sequence). The CDR3 sequence is 14 residues long. The CDR3 is CACTQEAGYNEQFF. The CDR3 DNA follows: TGTGCCTGCACCCAGGAGGCCGGGTACAATGAGCAGTTCTTC.

This clonotype was detected many times. The chain couples TRBV7-2 to TRBJ2-5; 9 positions agree with TRBD2. V shed 6 bases and J 2 bases; nucleotides not matched to a gene: 7. Germline V lookup: CDR1 SGHTA, CDR2 FQGNSA. This CDR3 has 15 amino acids. The CDR3 here is CASSRSTSGQETQYF. The DNA for the CDR3 is TGTGCCAGCAGTCGATCGACTAGCGGTCAAGAGACCCAGTACTTC.

Concerning this clonotype itself: This may be a read error: a much more frequent sequence differs by one nucleotide. The chain couples TRBV5-1 to TRBJ2-1; 8 bases fit TRBD2. The CDR3 has 15 amino acids. Unmatched junction bases numbered 15, after V lost 9 bases and J lost 7 bases. Germline CDR1 is SGHRS and CDR2 is YFSETQ. CDR3 loop: CANGGSGVAGNEQFF. DNA for the CDR3: TGCGCCAACGGAGGTAGCGGGGTAGCGGGTAATGAGCAGTTCTTC.

This clonotype has a count of ten or more. This chain connects TRBV5-1 to TRBJ2-1, with 9 bases that match TRBD2. This CDR3 is built from 15 residues. Germline V gives CDR1 SGHRS, CDR2 YFSETQ. V lost 3 bases and J lost 5; bases outside the gene matches: 6. CDR3: CASSSGGGAHNEQFF. The CDR3 DNA sequence: TGCGCCAGCAGCTCCGGCGGGGGGGCTCACAATGAGCAGTTCTTC.

This clonotype was counted at least ten times. The genes are TRBV5-1 and TRBJ2-1; no clear D. Germline assignment: CDR1 SGHRS and CDR2 YFSETQ. This CDR3 region has 14 residues. Trimming took off 0 bases at V and 5 bases at J, with 9 bases between the two ends. The CDR3 DNA reads TGCGCCAGCAGCTTGGTAACAGAAAACAATGAGCAGTTCTTC. Its protein product is CASSLVTENNEQFF.

The rearrangement links TRBV6-1 to TRBJ2-3; TRBD2 aligns across 16 bases. The CDR3 has 19 amino acids. Trimming at V came to 7 bases and at J to 3 bases, leaving 13 bases not matched to a gene. Germline V CDR1 and CDR2: MNHNS, SASEGT. The CDR3 DNA follows: TGTGCCAGCATCCCCACTGCGTGGGGACTAGCGGGGGGGACAGATACGCAGTATTTT. Amino acids: CASIPTAWGLAGGTDTQYF.

This clonotype was seen repeatedly, ten times or more. J is TRBJ2-1 and V is TRBV5-1; 12 bases fit TRBD2. Losses at the gene ends were 0 bases for V and 7 bases for J; bases not matched to a gene: 5. Germline V gene lookup returns CDR1 SGHRS and CDR2 YFSETQ. CDR3 length: 16 residues. CDR3 sequence (DNA): TGCGCCAGCAGCTTGGCTCTAGCGGGGGGGGAAAATGAGCAGTTCTTC. It translates to CASSLALAGGENEQFF.

This clonotype came up many times. This chain connects TRBV4-3 to TRBJ1-1; 9 bases are a match to TRBD1. The germline V gene encodes CDR1 LGHNA and CDR2 YSLEER. With 1 base clipped from V and 5 bases from J, the junction kept 11 bases outside the gene matches. The CDR3 is made up of 17 amino acids. Here the CDR3 reads CASSQAPQGAGGTEAFF. The CDR3 region has the DNA TGCGCCAGCAGCCAAGCCCCACAGGGGGCAGGAGGGACTGAAGCTTTCTTT.